A selection of T cell receptor beta chains follows, all from one sample in a study of siplizumab effects on memory and regulatory T cells. Profiled with immunoSEQ multiplex PCR; TCRdb holds only in-frame clones, not every one. Here the sample spans fewer than 60,000 clones, more than 85% being singletons. Sequencing input: CD8+ T cells sorted from blood. The origin of the receptors is a human donor in good health. Each CDR3 is given with its conserved first and last residue. The order of the fields is V gene, D gene, CDR3 length, J gene, clone size, CDR3 protein, CDR3 DNA. The D gene is left open where the match is weak. Size is stated for part of the rows, as once, few or many counts, or as a class when the clone is expanded.

V gene: TRBV7-3
D gene: TRBD2
CDR3 length: 15
J gene: TRBJ2-2
clone size: once
CDR3 protein: CASSVAGEDTGELFF
CDR3 DNA: TGTGCCAGCAGTGTAGCGGGAGAGGACACCGGGGAGCTGTTTTTT

V gene: TRBV4-1
D gene: NA
CDR3 length: 12
J gene: TRBJ2-1
clone size: NA
CDR3 protein: CASSQRVNGQFF
CDR3 DNA: TGCGCCAGCAGCCAAAGGGTCAATGGGCAGTTCTTC

V gene: TRBV11-2
D gene: TRBD1
CDR3 length: 15
J gene: TRBJ2-1
clone size: NA
CDR3 protein: CASSLTGTGYNEQFF
CDR3 DNA: TGTGCCAGCAGCTTAACCGGGACAGGGTACAATGAGCAGTTCTTC

V gene: TRBV6-1
D gene: NA
CDR3 length: 15
J gene: TRBJ1-1
clone size: NA
CDR3 protein: CASSEARGSNTEAFF
CDR3 DNA: TGTGCCAGCAGTGAAGCAAGGGGCTCGAACACTGAAGCTTTCTTT

V gene: TRBV7-7
D gene: NA
CDR3 length: 14
J gene: TRBJ2-7
clone size: once
CDR3 protein: CASSRGGEASEQYF
CDR3 DNA: TGTGCCAGCAGCCGGGGAGGAGAGGCCTCGGAGCAGTACTTC

V gene: TRBV4-1
D gene: NA
CDR3 length: 16
J gene: TRBJ2-3
clone size: once
CDR3 protein: CASGIPGATSTDTQYF
CDR3 DNA: TGCGCCAGCGGAATACCAGGGGCCACTAGCACAGATACGCAGTATTTT

V gene: TRBV19
D gene: TRBD1
CDR3 length: 13
J gene: TRBJ1-5
clone size: once
CDR3 protein: CASSRQGHQPQHF
CDR3 DNA: TGTGCCAGTAGCAGACAGGGGCATCAGCCCCAGCATTTT

V gene: TRBV4-1
D gene: TRBD2
CDR3 length: 17
J gene: TRBJ2-1
clone size: NA
CDR3 protein: CASSHSLAGDPYNEQFF
CDR3 DNA: TGCGCCAGCAGCCATTCCCTAGCGGGAGATCCCTACAATGAGCAGTTCTTC

V gene: TRBV7-9
D gene: NA
CDR3 length: 13
J gene: TRBJ2-7
clone size: NA
CDR3 protein: CATRGPGDYEQYF
CDR3 DNA: TGTGCCACGCGAGGACCCGGGGACTACGAGCAGTACTTC

V gene: TRBV27
D gene: TRBD2
CDR3 length: 16
J gene: TRBJ2-1
clone size: NA
CDR3 protein: CASSLWSGGSSGEQFF
CDR3 DNA: TGTGCCAGCAGTTTATGGTCGGGAGGCAGCTCGGGCGAGCAGTTCTTC

V gene: TRBV28
D gene: NA
CDR3 length: 14
J gene: TRBJ1-5
clone size: once
CDR3 protein: CASSPRISNQPQHF
CDR3 DNA: TGTGCCAGCAGCCCGAGGATAAGCAATCAGCCCCAGCATTTT

V gene: TRBV5-5
D gene: TRBD1
CDR3 length: 15
J gene: TRBJ1-3
clone size: NA
CDR3 protein: CASSLVRGLGNTIYF
CDR3 DNA: TGTGCCAGCAGCTTGGTCAGGGGGCTAGGAAACACCATATATTTT

V gene: TRBV28
D gene: NA
CDR3 length: 14
J gene: TRBJ2-5
clone size: NA
CDR3 protein: CASSVHPRGETQYF
CDR3 DNA: TGTGCCAGCAGTGTACACCCGAGGGGGGAGACCCAGTACTTC

V gene: TRBV4-1
D gene: NA
CDR3 length: 14
J gene: TRBJ1-2
clone size: NA
CDR3 protein: CASSQEGLSYGYTF
CDR3 DNA: TGCGCCAGCAGCCAAGAAGGACTCTCCTATGGCTACACCTTC